These 20 T cell receptor beta chains originate from one sample sequenced in a study of T cells after yellow fever vaccination. TCRdb reprocessed the 5' RACE reads via MiXCR and lists one record per CDR3 protein. The table lists around 600,000 distinct CDR3 sequences, 10% to 15% of them singletons, with 14% to 15% in the top ten. The input for sequencing was PBMCs, taken on the day of the yellow fever booster vaccination. These receptors were obtained from a man aged 25 to 40 who received the YFV17D yellow fever vaccine.

This clonotype came up a few times. This sequence joins TRBV20-1 and TRBJ2-7; no clear D. Trimming left V 3 bases short and J 0 bases short, with 18 bases between. CDR1 DFQATT and CDR2 SNEGSKA come from the germline V gene (reference sequence). The CDR3 extends over 16 amino acids. The CDR3 DNA sequence: TGCAGTGCTAGGTGGGGTATGGGCCCCTTCTCCTACGAGCAGTACTTC. This encodes CSARWGMGPFSYEQYF.

At least ten counts were recorded for this clonotype. This sequence joins TRBV28 and TRBJ2-7; maybe TRBD2 (6 bases). Trimming took off 10 bases at V and 7 bases at J, with 29 bases between the two ends. The CDR3 extends over 16 amino acids. Germline V gene lookup returns CDR1 MDHEN and CDR2 SYDVKM. The CDR3 loop reads CAISSGVRGLKVEQYF. The CDR3 DNA reads as TGTGCCATCTCTTCGGGGGTAAGGGGACTGAAGGTAGAGCAGTACTTC. Supplemented by reference TRBV28 and TRBJ2-7, the full variable domain reads DVKVTQSSRYLVKRTGEKVFLECVQDMDHENMFWYRQDPGLGLRLIYFSYDVKMKEKGDIPEGYSVSREKKERFSLILESASTNQTSMYLCAISSGVRGLKVEQYFGPGTRLTVT.

The gene calls are TRBV7-9 and TRBJ2-1, with TRBD2 as a possible D gene (5 bases). CDR1 SEHNR and CDR2 FQNEAQ come from the germline V gene (reference sequence). V was cut by 5 bases and J by 8 bases, with 22 bases left in between. This CDR3 is built from 16 residues. CDR3 region: CASSTKGVHLGDEQFF. CDR3 sequence (DNA): TGTGCCAGCAGCACGAAGGGAGTTCACCTCGGTGATGAGCAGTTCTTC.

This clonotype was seen a few times. The chain links TRBV2 to TRBJ2-5, with D tentatively TRBD1 (5 bases). Between the trimmed V and J ends, which lost 6 bases and 2 bases, there was a span of 16 bases. CDR1 is SNHLY, CDR2 FYNNEI, per germline. CDR3 length: 15 residues. The chain's CDR3 is CASRRVGVGQETQYF. As DNA, the CDR3 is TGTGCCAGCAGGAGAGTAGGGGTGGGACAAGAGACCCAGTACTTC.

This clonotype has only a few counts. This chain uses TRBV9 with TRBJ1-2; D remains ambiguous. The CDR3 spans 15 residues. The germline V gene encodes CDR1 SGDLS and CDR2 YYNGEE. Trimming removed 0 bases at V and 4 bases at J, with 13 bases between. The CDR3 coding sequence is TGTGCCAGCAGCGTAGACGGTGGGGTTGGCTATGGCTACACCTTC. Translation: CASSVDGGVGYGYTF.

In its sample, this clonotype was seen a few times. The J gene is TRBJ2-7, the V gene TRBV7-8, with D uncertain. The V gene lost 5 bases and the J gene lost 4 bases, with 6 bases spanning the gap. This CDR3 contains 11 residues. The germline gives CDR1 SGHVS, CDR2 FQNEAQ. The CDR3 coding sequence is TGTGCCAGCAGCAAGGATTACGAGCAGTACTTC. It yields the protein CASSKDYEQYF. The whole variable domain, filled in from reference TRBV7-8 and TRBJ2-7, reads GAGVSQSPRYKVAKRGQDVALRCDPISGHVSLFWYQQALGQGPEFLTYFQNEAQLDKSGLPSDRFFAERPEGSVSTLKIQRTQQEDSAVYLCASSKDYEQYFGPGTRLTVT.

The rearrangement links TRBV4-2 to TRBJ1-5; D is possibly TRBD1 (5 bases). Between the trimmed V and J ends, which lost 0 bases and 3 bases, there was a span of 9 bases. This CDR3 has 15 amino acids. Looked up from germline, CDR1 is LGHNA and CDR2 is YNFKEQ. The DNA of the CDR3 is TGTGCCAGCAGCCAAGAAACAGGTACCAATCAGCCCCAGCATTTT. Amino acids: CASSQETGTNQPQHF.

This clonotype was observed a handful of times. V usage is TRBV12-3 or TRBV12-4 and J usage is TRBJ2-7; D is perhaps TRBD2 (5 bases). This CDR3 is built from 13 residues. V shed 8 bases and J shed 12 bases, with 23 bases lying between them. Here the CDR3 reads CASAPDPDLRSYF. The CDR3 DNA reads as TGTGCCAGCGCCCCCGATCCGGACTTACGTTCGTACTTC.

This rearrangement joins TRBV19 to TRBJ2-1; 10 nucleotides align to TRBD2. J lost 5 bases, V lost 6 bases, and 10 bases had no gene match. Germline V lookup: CDR1 LNHDA, CDR2 SQIVND (reference sequence). CDR3 size: 16 residues. The DNA of the CDR3 is TGTGCCAGTAGCGCGGGGGGGACTAGCGTAAACAATGAGCAGTTCTTC. This translates into CASSAGGTSVNNEQFF.

This chain links TRBV7-9 with TRBJ2-1; D may correspond to TRBD1 or TRBD2 (5 bases each). V was shortened by 3 bases and J by 7 bases, with 19 bases between the two germline ends. The V gene's germline CDR1 is SEHNR and CDR2 FQNEAQ (reference sequence). The CDR3 length is 16 residues. The CDR3 DNA follows: TGTGCCAGCAGCTTCCGTCCAGGGACCGACAAAAATGAGCAGTTCTTC. Its protein product is CASSFRPGTDKNEQFF.

This clonotype was counted only a few times. The chain combines TRBV6-5 with TRBJ1-1, with a possible D match to TRBD1 (6 bases). Trimming cost V 0 bases and J 1 base, with 12 bases left between them. CDR1 and CDR2 from the germline V gene are MNHEY and SVGAGI. The length of the CDR3 is 16 residues. CDR3 loop: CASSYSGGARNTEAFF. CDR3 DNA: TGTGCCAGCAGTTACTCGGGGGGCGCGAGGAACACTGAAGCTTTCTTT.

The J gene is TRBJ2-3, the V gene TRBV5-1, with TRBD2 identical over 7 bases. This CDR3 spans 14 amino acids. Looked up from germline, CDR1 is SGHRS and CDR2 is YFSETQ. The V gene end was trimmed by 6 bases and the J gene end by 3 bases; junction bases not matched to a gene: 7. The CDR3 loop reads CASNRGDSTDTQYF. In DNA, the CDR3 is TGCGCCAGCAACCGGGGGGACTCAACAGATACGCAGTATTTT.

The chain is built from TRBV12-3 or TRBV12-4 and TRBJ1-6; D gene ambiguous. The CDR3 contains 13 residues. Trimming removed 6 bases from V and 7 bases from J, with 10 bases in between. The CDR3 is CASSLEFNSPLHF. The CDR3 DNA reads as TGTGCCAGCAGCCTCGAGTTCAATTCACCCCTCCACTTT.

The rearrangement links TRBV5-1 to TRBJ2-7; 11 bases match TRBD2. This CDR3 has 16 residues. After removal of 4 bases from V and 5 bases from J, the junction contained 11 bases not matched to a gene. Germline CDR1 and CDR2: SGHRS and YFSETQ. CDR3 in amino acids: CASSRLAGGVLNEQYF. In DNA form, the CDR3 reads TGCGCCAGCAGCAGATTAGCGGGAGGGGTCCTTAACGAGCAGTACTTC.

CDR3 DNA: TGTGCCAGCAGTGCGTTAGCGGGAGGGCGAGGGGAGCTGTTTTTT. This encodes CASSALAGGRGELFF. The rearrangement joins TRBV12-3 or TRBV12-4 to TRBJ2-2, with 11 bases that match TRBD2. With 5 bases clipped from V and 8 bases from J, the junction kept 7 bases outside the gene matches. The CDR3 length is 15 residues.

J is TRBJ2-1 and V is TRBV18; TRBD2 matches 8 bases. V gave up 3 bases and J gave up 8 bases; unmatched junction bases: 12. CDR3 length: 16 residues. Germline V gene lookup returns CDR1 KGHSH and CDR2 LQKENI. The CDR3 loop is CASSPGREDLGHEQFF. In DNA form, the CDR3 reads TGTGCCAGCTCACCTGGGCGGGAGGACCTCGGCCATGAGCAGTTCTTC.

This clonotype was seen more than once but under ten times. The chain carries TRBV10-3 and TRBJ2-3; unclear D gene. V lost 8 bases and J 2 bases, leaving 8 bases between the germline ends. The CDR3 totals 12 residues. Looked up from germline, CDR1 is ENHRY and CDR2 is SYGVKD. The CDR3 coding sequence is TGTGCCATCTCTGGGGACACAGATACGCAGTATTTT. Translation gives CAISGDTDTQYF.

This clonotype was found a few times. This sequence joins TRBV24-1 and TRBJ1-2; possibly TRBD1 for D (5 bases). Trimming cost V 4 bases and J 10 bases, with 12 bases left between them. In germline, CDR1 is KGHDR, CDR2 SFDVKD. The CDR3 sequence is 12 residues long. CDR3 DNA sequence: TGTGCCACCAGTGAAGAGGACATCTACTACACCTTC. Translated, it gives CATSEEDIYYTF.

This clonotype showed up just a few times. The chain has TRBV7-2 and TRBJ2-7, with D perhaps matching TRBD2 (5 bases). Germline loops: CDR1 SGHTA, CDR2 FQGNSA. Deletions cut 0 bases from V and 6 bases from J, with 15 bases between. This CDR3 has 15 amino acids. The CDR3 region has the DNA TGTGCCAGCAGCTTAGCGCTTAGCGATAGAGGCGAGCAGTACTTC. This gives the protein CASSLALSDRGEQYF.

This clonotype was seen at least ten times. The chain links TRBV11-2 to TRBJ2-1; D unclear. V was shortened by 0 bases and J by 4 bases, with 10 bases between the two germline ends. The CDR3 has 15 residues. Germline CDR1 is SGHAT and CDR2 is FQNNGV. CDR3 nucleotides: TGTGCCAGCAGCTTAGAAGGAACACAATACAATGAGCAGTTCTTC. Its translation is CASSLEGTQYNEQFF.